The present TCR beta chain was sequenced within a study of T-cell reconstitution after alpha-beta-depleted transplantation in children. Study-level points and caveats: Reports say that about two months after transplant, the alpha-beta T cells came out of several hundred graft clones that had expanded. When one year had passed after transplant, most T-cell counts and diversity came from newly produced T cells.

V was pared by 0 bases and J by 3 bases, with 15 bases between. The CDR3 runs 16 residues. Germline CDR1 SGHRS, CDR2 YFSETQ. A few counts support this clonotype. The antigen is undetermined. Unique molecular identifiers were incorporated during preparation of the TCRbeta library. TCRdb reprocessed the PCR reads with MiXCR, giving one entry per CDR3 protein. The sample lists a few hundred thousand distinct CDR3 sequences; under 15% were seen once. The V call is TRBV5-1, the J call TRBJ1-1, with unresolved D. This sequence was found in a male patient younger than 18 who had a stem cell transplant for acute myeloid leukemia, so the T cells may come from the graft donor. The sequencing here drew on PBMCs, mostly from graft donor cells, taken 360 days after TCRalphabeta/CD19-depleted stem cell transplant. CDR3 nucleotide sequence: TGCGCCAGCAGCTTGGGTCGCGGGGAATGGTACACTGAAGCTTTCTTT. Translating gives CASSLGRGEWYTEAFF.